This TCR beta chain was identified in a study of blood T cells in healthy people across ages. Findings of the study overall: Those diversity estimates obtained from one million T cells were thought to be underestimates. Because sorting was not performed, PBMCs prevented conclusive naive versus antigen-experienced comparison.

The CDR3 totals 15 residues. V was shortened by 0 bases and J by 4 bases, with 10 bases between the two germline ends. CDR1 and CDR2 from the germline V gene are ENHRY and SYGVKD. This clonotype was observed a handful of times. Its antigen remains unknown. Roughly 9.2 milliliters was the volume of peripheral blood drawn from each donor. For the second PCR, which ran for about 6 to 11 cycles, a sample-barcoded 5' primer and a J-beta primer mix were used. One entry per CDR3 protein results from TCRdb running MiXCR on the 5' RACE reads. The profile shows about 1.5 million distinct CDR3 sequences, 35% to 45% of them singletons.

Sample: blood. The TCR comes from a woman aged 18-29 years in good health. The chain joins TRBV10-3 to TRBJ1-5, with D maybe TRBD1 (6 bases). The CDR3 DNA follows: TGTGCCATCAGTGAGTCGGGGCAGGGGAATCAGCCCCAGCATTTT. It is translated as CAISESGQGNQPQHF.